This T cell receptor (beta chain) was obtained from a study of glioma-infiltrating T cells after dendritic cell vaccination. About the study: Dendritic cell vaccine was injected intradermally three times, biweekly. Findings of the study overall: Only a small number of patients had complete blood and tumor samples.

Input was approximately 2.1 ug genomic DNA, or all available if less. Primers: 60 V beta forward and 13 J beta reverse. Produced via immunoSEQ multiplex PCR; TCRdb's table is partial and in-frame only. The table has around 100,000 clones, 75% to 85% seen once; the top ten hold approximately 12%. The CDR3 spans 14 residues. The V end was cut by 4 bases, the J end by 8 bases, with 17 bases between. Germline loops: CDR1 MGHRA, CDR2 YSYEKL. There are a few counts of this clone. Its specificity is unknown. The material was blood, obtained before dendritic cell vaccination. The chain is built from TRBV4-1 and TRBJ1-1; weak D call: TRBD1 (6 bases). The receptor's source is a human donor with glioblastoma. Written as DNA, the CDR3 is TGCGCCAGCAGCCTCAGCGGGGGTACAGGGGAAGCTTTCTTT. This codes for CASSLSGGTGEAFF.